This is a list of T cell receptor beta chains from one sample in a study of shared clonotypes between healthy human individuals. The table came from immunoSEQ multiplex PCR; TCRdb's copy has only in-frame clones and leaves some out. This sample has 450,000 to 550,000 clones; 79% occur once, and the top ten carry under 15%. Input material: PBMCs. These receptors were taken from a woman between 35 and 50 years old in good health. Some clones in this sample may be carry-over from other donors' samples. CDR3s include the opening cysteine and the closing phenylalanine or tryptophan.

j_call v_call cdr3_aa
TRBJ2-5 TRBV28 CASSLGGDRETQYF
TRBJ2-7 TRBV4-3 CASSQDALAASIYEQYF
TRBJ2-3 TRBV6-4 CAARESSTDTQYF
TRBJ1-2 TRBV29-1 CSVDRDRDLYGYTF
TRBJ1-4 TRBV7-9 CASSLRTGVEKLFF
TRBJ2-7 TRBV28 CASILQGLAGGPYEQYF
TRBJ1-6 TRBV6-5 CASSSDRNSPLHF
TRBJ1-4 TRBV27 CASSEQGAIRKLFF
TRBJ2-3 TRBV19 CASSIGSSGIVDTQYF
TRBJ2-2 TRBV9 CASSPRQGNTGELFF
TRBJ2-1 TRBV10-3 CAISESPVRPGQAYNEQFF
TRBJ2-2 TRBV5-4 CASSLSGTGELFF
TRBJ2-5 TRBV9 CASSPGLHDTGETQYF
TRBJ2-1 TRBV14 CASSHGLAGVEQFF
TRBJ2-7 TRBV14 CASSQGSPEFYEQYF
TRBJ2-5 TRBV9 CASSVDRGRETQYF
TRBJ1-2 TRBV18 CASSRQGDWGYTF
TRBJ2-7 TRBV5-4 CASSSGQGITYEQYF
TRBJ1-6 TRBV7-9 CASSSLTGRSSPLHF
TRBJ1-1 TRBV5-4 CASSDPRTGGHTEAFF
TRBJ2-5 TRBV10-1 CASSEGSGARETQYF
TRBJ2-7 TRBV4-1 CASSQDLKASGRGEQYF
TRBJ2-2 TRBV6-1 CASSEADHTPITGELFF
TRBJ1-2 TRBV4-1 CASSRSSGANYGYTF
TRBJ1-4 TRBV19 CASSTPGTEEKLFF
TRBJ2-3 TRBV18 CASSPGTGGADTQYF
TRBJ2-1 TRBV28 CASSPTTARYNEQFF
TRBJ1-1 TRBV5-1 CASSWDRRNTEAFF
TRBJ2-4 TRBV27 CAHSWNGKNIQYF
TRBJ2-2 TRBV27 CASSKGGTGELFF
TRBJ2-7 TRBV19 CASSNPGGAVYEQYF
TRBJ2-7 TRBV30 CAWSVLPTGRSRDEQYF
TRBJ1-4 TRBV5-4 CASSLPEGGKLFF
TRBJ2-2 TRBV7-2 CASSGGVPGELFF
TRBJ2-7 TRBV6-5 CASSSSLGSYEQYF
TRBJ2-2 TRBV19 CASSPQRNTGELFF
TRBJ1-2 TRBV4-3 CASSLPGTDLGGYTF
TRBJ2-1 TRBV5-1 CASRRGGGASDYNEQFF
TRBJ2-7 TRBV10-3 CAISAETRMGSYEQYF
TRBJ2-1 TRBV7-9 CASSGSGRGEQFF
TRBJ2-1 TRBV19 CASSLTGQGFNEQFF
TRBJ1-2 TRBV2 CASSEAPTSEAIYGYTF
TRBJ2-4 TRBV4-2 CASSQVGAENIQYF
TRBJ2-5 TRBV5-1 CASSLERGGQETQYF
TRBJ2-2 TRBV18 CASSPGTTANTGELFF